The clone carrying this T cell receptor beta chain came up once. The record originates from a study of blood T cell repertoires in COVID-19. Study-wide background: The study drew acute and convalescent COVID-19 samples from the United States, Italy and Spain.

This CDR3 comprises 13 residues. Germline CDR1 reads LGHNA; CDR2 reads YSLEER. The ends were cut back, 1 base at V and 11 bases at J, with 11 bases in the middle. Using immunoSEQ multiplex PCR, the repertoire was profiled, and TCRdb retains in-frame clones only, with some absent. The repertoire holds some 100,000 clones, with around 93% as singletons. The TCR originated in a human donor with active COVID-19. The donor label of this sample is uncertain. The chain employs TRBV4-3 and TRBJ2-2; D may be TRBD2 (7 bases). Sequenced: peripheral blood. CDR3: CASSQAGGLELFF. The CDR3 bases are TGCGCCAGCAGCCAAGCGGGGGGCTTAGAGCTGTTTTTT.